A selection of T cell receptor beta chains follows, all from one sample in a study of shared clonotypes between healthy human individuals. Clones were sequenced by immunoSEQ multiplex PCR, and TCRdb holds only the in-frame ones, with some missing. The sample shows more than 2 million clones, 93% of them seen only once. Input material: naive CD8+ T cells from PBMCs. These TCRs come from a man aged 18 to 35 in good health. Some clones in this sample may be carry-over from other donors' samples. Each CDR3 is given with its conserved first and last residue. A D gene is named only where the DNA matches it firmly. Clone size is stated in some rows and not others, as once, few, many or a class when expanded.

V,J,D,size,CDR3,DNA
TRBV7-3,TRBJ2-7,TRBD1,once,CASSLGTGLNEQYF,TGTGCCAGCAGCTTGGGGACAGGGCTCAACGAGCAGTACTTC
TRBV6-1,TRBJ2-7,-,-,CASRTRQQYEQYF,TGTGCCAGCAGAACTAGACAGCAGTACGAGCAGTACTTC
TRBV21-1,TRBJ2-1,-,once,CASSTSTPTGGKNNEQFF,TGTGCCAGCAGCACCAGCACCCCGACAGGGGGCAAAAACAATGAGCAGTTCTTC
TRBV2,TRBJ2-4,-,-,CASSDNRFGKNIQYF,TGTGCCAGCAGTGACAATAGGTTCGGCAAAAACATTCAGTACTTC
TRBV7-6,TRBJ2-1,-,-,CASSLGPANEQFF,TGTGCCAGCAGCTTAGGACCGGCCAATGAGCAGTTCTTC
TRBV5-5,TRBJ2-7,TRBD1,-,CASRSGGEDYEQYF,TGTGCCAGCAGGTCAGGGGGCGAAGACTACGAGCAGTACTTC
TRBV19,TRBJ2-7,TRBD1,-,CASSRIRDRDYEQYF,TGTGCCAGTAGTAGAATACGGGACAGGGACTACGAGCAGTACTTC
TRBV27,TRBJ2-7,-,-,CASSYSLGPVKDEQYF,TGTGCCAGCAGTTACAGCTTGGGGCCCGTCAAGGACGAGCAGTACTTC
TRBV2,TRBJ1-2,-,-,CASKLRGRDYGYTF,TGTGCCAGCAAGTTACGGGGGCGAGACTATGGCTACACCTTC
TRBV7-2,TRBJ1-2,-,-,CASSPTHPARDLYGYTF,TGTGCCAGCAGCCCCACCCACCCGGCCCGCGATCTCTATGGCTACACCTTC
TRBV19,TRBJ1-2,-,-,CASSIRVRLRTADFNYGYTF,TGTGCCAGTAGTATTAGGGTCCGCCTGAGGACAGCAGACTTTAACTATGGCTACACCTTC
TRBV9,TRBJ2-7,TRBD2,-,CASSRLAGESYEQYF,TGTGCCAGCAGTCGACTAGCGGGGGAATCCTACGAGCAGTACTTC
TRBV9,TRBJ1-4,-,-,CASSTGHAEKLFF,TGTGCCAGCAGCACCGGGCATGCGGAAAAACTGTTTTTT
TRBV7-8,TRBJ2-7,-,-,CASSLMVNPGYEQYF,TGTGCCAGCAGCTTAATGGTGAACCCCGGATACGAGCAGTACTTC
TRBV4-3,TRBJ1-3,-,-,CASSRLSGTETGNTIYF,TGCGCCAGCAGCCGATTATCCGGGACCGAAACTGGAAACACCATATATTTT
TRBV5-4,TRBJ2-4,-,-,CASSLTSKNIQYF,TGTGCCAGCAGCTTGACTAGCAAAAACATTCAGTACTTC
TRBV5-6,TRBJ2-7,TRBD1,-,CASSLELGQNNYEQYF,TGTGCCAGCAGCTTGGAACTGGGACAGAACAACTACGAGCAGTACTTC
TRBV5-5,TRBJ2-7,TRBD1,-,CASSLVWTGAYEQYF,TGTGCCAGCAGCTTGGTGTGGACAGGGGCCTACGAGCAGTACTTC
TRBV29-1,TRBJ2-2,TRBD2,few,CSGTSSAGELFF,TGCAGCGGGACTAGCTCGGCCGGGGAGCTGTTTTTT
TRBV30,TRBJ2-3,TRBD1,few,CAWSATTGGRGTDTQYF,TGTGCCTGGAGCGCAACGACAGGGGGCCGGGGGACAGATACGCAGTATTTT
TRBV6-6,TRBJ1-4,-,-,CASSSERYILFF,TGTGCCAGCAGTTCGGAACGTTATATTTTGTTTTTT
TRBV19,TRBJ1-5,-,few,CASSSYWTEENHYSNQPQHF,TGTGCCAGTAGTTCGTATTGGACGGAAGAGAACCACTATAGCAATCAGCCCCAGCATTTT
TRBV18,TRBJ2-6,-,-,CASSPPPQVSGANVLTF,TGTGCCAGCTCACCACCTCCTCAGGTCTCTGGGGCCAACGTCCTGACTTTC
TRBV28,TRBJ2-5,TRBD2,-,CASTDAREGRPQETQYF,TGTGCCAGCACCGACGCCAGGGAGGGTCGACCCCAAGAGACCCAGTACTTC
TRBV4-1,TRBJ1-1,-,-,CASSQGAPNTEAFF,TGCGCCAGCAGCCAAGGGGCGCCGAACACTGAAGCTTTCTTT
TRBV7-9,TRBJ1-1,-,-,CASSLGWGNTEAFF,TGTGCCAGCAGCTTAGGATGGGGGAACACTGAAGCTTTCTTT
TRBV13,TRBJ1-6,TRBD1,-,CASSQRTGIVSPLHF,TGTGCCAGCAGTCAGAGGACAGGGATAGTTTCACCCCTCCACTTT
TRBV2,TRBJ1-2,TRBD1,-,CASSDRGANYGYTF,TGTGCCAGCAGCGACAGGGGGGCTAACTATGGCTACACCTTC
TRBV7-9,TRBJ1-2,-,-,CASSLDRGATANYGYTF,TGTGCCAGCAGCTTAGACCGGGGGGCTACCGCTAACTATGGCTACACCTTC
TRBV11-1,TRBJ2-7,TRBD1,-,CASSPRDRNYEQYF,TGTGCCAGCAGCCCGCGGGACAGGAACTACGAGCAGTACTTC
TRBV2,TRBJ2-5,-,-,CASSAWTEQYQETQYF,TGTGCCAGCAGCGCATGGACAGAGCAATACCAAGAGACCCAGTACTTC
TRBV5-8,TRBJ1-4,-,-,CASSERREKLFF,TGTGCCAGCAGCGAGAGACGGGAAAAACTGTTTTTT
TRBV5-1,TRBJ2-5,-,-,CASKGLGLGTETQYF,TGCGCCAGCAAAGGCCTTGGACTGGGGACAGAGACCCAGTACTTC
TRBV7-9,TRBJ2-2,-,-,CASSLGDPTTGELFF,TGTGCCAGCAGCTTAGGTGACCCTACCACCGGGGAGCTGTTTTTT
TRBV5-6,TRBJ2-7,-,-,CASSQTTGTGEQYF,TGTGCCAGCAGCCAGACTACGGGGACGGGAGAGCAGTACTTC
TRBV5-4,TRBJ2-7,TRBD2,once,CASRMGLAAYEQYF,TGTGCCAGCAGAATGGGACTAGCCGCCTACGAGCAGTACTTC
TRBV30,TRBJ1-1,-,once,CAWLSGSEAFF,TGTGCCTGGTTGTCGGGGAGTGAAGCTTTCTTT
TRBV27,TRBJ2-7,TRBD2,-,CASSLSGWSSYEQYF,TGTGCCAGCAGCCTTAGCGGGTGGAGCTCCTACGAGCAGTACTTC
TRBV19,TRBJ1-1,-,few,CASRLSDSTEAFF,TGTGCCAGTAGATTATCGGACAGCACTGAAGCTTTCTTT
TRBV5-6,TRBJ2-7,TRBD1,-,CASSLLDRGLPYEQYF,TGTGCCAGCAGCCTACTGGACAGGGGGCTTCCCTACGAGCAGTACTTC
TRBV9,TRBJ2-5,TRBD1,-,CASSHNPNRGQETQYF,TGTGCCAGCAGCCACAATCCCAACAGGGGCCAAGAGACCCAGTACTTC
TRBV4-2,TRBJ2-4,-,once,CASSQDYGVRISNRDIQYF,TGTGCCAGCAGCCAAGATTATGGGGTGAGGATCTCCAATCGGGACATTCAGTACTTC
TRBV7-9,TRBJ2-7,-,-,CASSLVGTRSYEQYF,TGTGCCAGCAGCTTAGTGGGGACCAGATCCTACGAGCAGTACTTC
TRBV5-6,TRBJ1-1,TRBD1,-,CASSPSRDREAFF,TGTGCCAGCAGTCCGAGCCGGGACAGGGAAGCTTTCTTT
TRBV4-1,TRBJ1-5,-,-,CASSQRGQVSNQPQHF,TGCGCCAGCAGCCAAAGGGGACAAGTTAGCAATCAGCCCCAGCATTTT
TRBV7-3,TRBJ2-7,-,-,CASSPLPGSDEQYF,TGTGCCAGCAGCCCTTTACCGGGTAGCGACGAGCAGTACTTC
TRBV7-9,TRBJ1-5,TRBD1,-,CASSSGQDSNQPQHF,TGTGCCAGCAGCAGTGGACAGGATAGCAATCAGCCCCAGCATTTT
TRBV28,TRBJ2-7,-,-,CASSFASTYEQYF,TGTGCCAGCAGTTTCGCGTCGACCTACGAGCAGTACTTC